This TCR beta chain was sequenced in a study of shared clonotypes between healthy human individuals. Overall study context: Per donor, CD8 memory used one plate, CD8 naive used two, CD4 memory used three and CD4 naive used three. Points from the study as a whole: In general, naive subsets displayed greater estimated richness than memory subsets did. Sharing across a handful of donors was seen in about 5% of naive CD4 clonotypes.

Worth noting for this clone: Its antigen is undetermined.

Germline V gives CDR1 SGHTA, CDR2 FQGNSA. Trimming removed 5 bases at V and 1 base at J, with 21 bases between. The CDR3 is made up of 18 amino acids. The authors ran the assay at deep level. The data were produced by immunoSEQ multiplex PCR, yet TCRdb's version contains in-frame clones alone and is incomplete. The table lists 2,500,000 or so clones, 90% to 95% of them singletons. The TCR originated in a man aged 18 to 35 in good health. The sample consisted of naive CD4+ T cells sorted from blood. Subset noted: CD45RA+ positively selected. The rearrangement uses TRBV7-2 and TRBJ2-1, with D uncertain. This CDR3 is CASSLFSSGGLSYNEQFF. For the CDR3, the DNA is TGTGCCAGCAGCCTATTCTCTTCGGGCGGTCTTTCCTACAATGAGCAGTTCTTC.